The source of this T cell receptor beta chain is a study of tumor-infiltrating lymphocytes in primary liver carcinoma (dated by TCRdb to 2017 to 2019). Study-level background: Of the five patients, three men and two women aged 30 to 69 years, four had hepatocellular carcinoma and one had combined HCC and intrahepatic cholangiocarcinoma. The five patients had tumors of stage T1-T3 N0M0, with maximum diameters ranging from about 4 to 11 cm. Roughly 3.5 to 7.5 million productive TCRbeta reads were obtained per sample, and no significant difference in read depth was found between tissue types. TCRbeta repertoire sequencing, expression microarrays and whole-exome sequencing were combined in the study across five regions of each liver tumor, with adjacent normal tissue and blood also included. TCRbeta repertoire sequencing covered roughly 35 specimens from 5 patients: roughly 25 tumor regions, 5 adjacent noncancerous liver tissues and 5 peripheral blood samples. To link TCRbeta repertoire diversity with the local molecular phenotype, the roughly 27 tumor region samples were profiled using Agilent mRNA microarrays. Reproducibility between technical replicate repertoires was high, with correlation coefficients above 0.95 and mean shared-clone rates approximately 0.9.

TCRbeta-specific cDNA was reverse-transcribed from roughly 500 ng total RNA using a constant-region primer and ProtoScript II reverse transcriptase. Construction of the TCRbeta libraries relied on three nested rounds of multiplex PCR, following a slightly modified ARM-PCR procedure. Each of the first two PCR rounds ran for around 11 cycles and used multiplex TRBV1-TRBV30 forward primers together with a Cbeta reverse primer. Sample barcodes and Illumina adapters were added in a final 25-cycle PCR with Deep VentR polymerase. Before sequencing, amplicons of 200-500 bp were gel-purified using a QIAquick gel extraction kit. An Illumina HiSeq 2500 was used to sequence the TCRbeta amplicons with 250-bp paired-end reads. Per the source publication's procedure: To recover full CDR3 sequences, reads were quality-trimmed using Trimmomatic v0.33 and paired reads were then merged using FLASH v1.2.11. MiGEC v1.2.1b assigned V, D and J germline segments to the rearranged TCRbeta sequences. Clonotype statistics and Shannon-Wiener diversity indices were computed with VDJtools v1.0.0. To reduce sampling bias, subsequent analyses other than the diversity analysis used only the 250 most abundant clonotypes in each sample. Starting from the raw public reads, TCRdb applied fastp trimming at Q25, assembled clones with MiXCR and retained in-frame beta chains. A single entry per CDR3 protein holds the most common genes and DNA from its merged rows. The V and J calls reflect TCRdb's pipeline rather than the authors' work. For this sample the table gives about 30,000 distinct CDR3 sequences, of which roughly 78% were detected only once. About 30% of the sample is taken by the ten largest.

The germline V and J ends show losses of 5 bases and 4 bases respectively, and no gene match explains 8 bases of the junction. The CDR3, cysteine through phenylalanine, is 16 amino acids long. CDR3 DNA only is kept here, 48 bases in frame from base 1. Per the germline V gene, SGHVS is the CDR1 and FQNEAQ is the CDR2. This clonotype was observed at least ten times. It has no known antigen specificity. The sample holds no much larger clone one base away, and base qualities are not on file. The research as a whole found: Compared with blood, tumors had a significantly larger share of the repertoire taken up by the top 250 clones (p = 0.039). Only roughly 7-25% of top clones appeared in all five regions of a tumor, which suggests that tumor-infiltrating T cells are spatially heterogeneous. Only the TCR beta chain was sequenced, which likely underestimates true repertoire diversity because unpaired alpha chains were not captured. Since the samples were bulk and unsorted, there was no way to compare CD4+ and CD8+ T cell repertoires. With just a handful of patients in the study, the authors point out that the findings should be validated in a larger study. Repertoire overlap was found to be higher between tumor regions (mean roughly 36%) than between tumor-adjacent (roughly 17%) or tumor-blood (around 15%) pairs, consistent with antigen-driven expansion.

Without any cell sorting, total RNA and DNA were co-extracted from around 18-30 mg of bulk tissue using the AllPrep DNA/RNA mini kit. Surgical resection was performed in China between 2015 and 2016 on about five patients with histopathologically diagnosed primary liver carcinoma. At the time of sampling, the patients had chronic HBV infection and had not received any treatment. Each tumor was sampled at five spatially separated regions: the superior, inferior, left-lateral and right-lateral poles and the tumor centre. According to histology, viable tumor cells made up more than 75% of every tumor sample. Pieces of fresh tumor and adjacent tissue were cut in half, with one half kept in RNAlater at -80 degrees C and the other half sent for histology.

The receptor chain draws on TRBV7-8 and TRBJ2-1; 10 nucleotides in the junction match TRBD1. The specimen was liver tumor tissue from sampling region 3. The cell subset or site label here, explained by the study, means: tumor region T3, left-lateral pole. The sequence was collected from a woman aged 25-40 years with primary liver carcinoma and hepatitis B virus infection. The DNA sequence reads TGTGCCAGCAGCCCCTTCGGGACAGGGGTTTACAATGAGCAGTTCTTC. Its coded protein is CASSPFGTGVYNEQFF.